This TCR beta chain was recorded in a study of siplizumab effects on memory and regulatory T cells. Per germline, CDR1 SGHRS and CDR2 YFSETQ. This CDR3 comprises 18 residues. V was pared by 0 bases and J by 5 bases, with 23 bases between. Comment on this clone: Its target is unknown.

General study results and limits: The authors mapped only a minor fraction of alloreactive clones to unstimulated subsets. Siplizumab conditions gave an average of roughly 65% Treg-derived mappable alloreactive CD4+ clones, versus 25% to 30% for controls.

TCRdb's table, derived via immunoSEQ multiplex PCR, lists solely in-frame clones and lacks some. The sample holds tens of thousands of clones, over 85% seen once. This TCR was sampled from a human donor in good health. Sequencing was done on a sample of CD8+ T cells sorted from blood. The rearrangement joins TRBV5-1 to TRBJ2-5, with a tentative D call TRBD2 (6 bases). In nucleotides, the CDR3 is TGCGCCAGCAGCTTGGATCAACTAGCCCCCAGCTCTTGGGAGACCCAGTACTTC. It is translated as CASSLDQLAPSSWETQYF.